This T cell receptor (beta chain) came from a study of blood T cell repertoires in COVID-19 (dated by TCRdb to 2019 to 2021). With respect to the entire study: The collaborator samples originated in the United States, Italy and Spain and spanned the acute and convalescent phases of COVID-19. The sample metadata nearly always contained a de-identified subject ID, COVID-19 status, age in years and sex. HLA class I and class II types, where available, came from metadata supplied by the sample provider rather than from assay-based typing. Samples came from the ongoing ImmuneRACE study (first 160 participants) plus 1,254 subjects from 6 global collaborators. A freely available public database, intended as a resource for researchers studying the immune response to SARS-CoV-2, is where the repertoires were released. The prospective study material was composed of cDNA or gDNA derived from T cells, B-cell-depleted T cells, or PBMCs. The dataset comprised deeply sampled blood TCRbeta repertoires from subjects exposed to, actively infected with, or recovered from COVID-19.

The paper as a whole reports these results and caveats: The quantity of clinical and demographic metadata differed by source and by participant and was supplied without curation.

TCRbeta CDR3 regions were amplified from genomic DNA using the immunoSEQ Assay, a bias-controlled multiplex PCR. The authors processed their data as follows. The number of nucleated cells in each sample was estimated from the amplification of reference gene primers within the assay. Sequence reads were collapsed and filtered to measure the absolute abundance of every unique TCRbeta CDR3 rearrangement. For each sample, productive Simpson clonality was calculated as the square root of Simpson's diversity index across productive rearrangements. TCRdb retrieved this table from immuneACCESS and kept in-frame rearrangements only. Not all clones are present; in checked studies, unresolved V genes account for under half, and no reason is known for the remainder. Clone size and V and J calls were adopted from that table, with D and trimming inferred from the DNA. The sample table holds about 390,000 clones, of which around 87% were seen once. In total, the top ten clones hold 2.3% of the sample.

The germline V gene encodes CDR1 SGHRS and CDR2 YFSETQ. The V end loses 0 bases and the J end loses 1 base, and a stretch of 13 bases separates them. The CDR3 spans 16 residues, from the cysteine through the phenylalanine. The sequence is cut down to CDR3 DNA, 48 bases in frame from base 1. Turning to this clone: Its specific antigen is unknown. Per-nucleotide qualities are absent, and no much larger clonotype sits a single base away.

In Seattle, one collaborating source enrolled patients while the infection was active and tracked those patients longitudinally over the course of disease. The collaborating institutions used their own protocols to collect whole blood in K2EDTA tubes. For TCRbeta analysis, collaborators shipped samples as frozen whole blood, isolated PBMCs, or DNA extracted from either of those sample types. Material: peripheral blood. The V and J genes are TRBV5-1 and TRBJ1-1; the D gene cannot be resolved reliably. The receptor was derived from a woman aged 55-70 years with COVID-19, enrolled during active disease. CDR3 reads: CASSLGEFAGNTEAFF. The nucleotides are TGCGCCAGCAGCTTGGGGGAGTTCGCAGGGAACACTGAAGCTTTCTTT.